This T cell receptor (beta chain) is from a study of blood T cell repertoires in COVID-19. Study-wide background: Donors in the United States, Italy and Spain gave samples during acute or convalescent COVID-19. T cells, B-cell-depleted T cells, or PBMCs provided the cDNA or gDNA that served as material.

Unmatched junction bases numbered 11, after V lost 11 bases and J lost 4 bases. The CDR3 loop spans 14 amino acids. Germline V gene sequence: CDR1 MNHEY, CDR2 SVGAGI. Measured with immunoSEQ multiplex PCR; TCRdb has only the in-frame clones, and not every one. The sample lists approximately 200,000 clones, roughly 80% seen once, with roughly 7% in the top ten. This chain connects TRBV6-5 to TRBJ2-7, with 10 bases identical to TRBD1. Specimen: peripheral blood. This sequence originates from a woman between 50 and 59 years old with acute or convalescent COVID-19. In nucleotides, the CDR3 is TGTGCCGGCTCCGGGACAGGGGTCGATTACGAGCAGTACTTC. Protein: CAGSGTGVDYEQYF.